This T cell receptor (beta chain) was documented in a study of long-term antiretroviral therapy in people with HIV. Findings and limits, study-wide: Whichever time point was examined, clones expanded before ART dominated the repertoire. Samples were collected from 2004 to 2017 under possibly less effective ART regimens.

Treatment for all HIV-infected participants took place in the United States. As concerns this clone: The antigen is undetermined.

At the survey level, the v3.0 immunoSEQ assay was run. The target of sequencing was about 35,000-50,000 T-cell genomes per sample. Clones were read by immunoSEQ multiplex PCR, and TCRdb kept only the in-frame ones, dropping some. The repertoire consists of 35,000 to 45,000 clones, with around 83% occurring once and the leading ten covering 6.2%. The sample consisted of unsorted PBMCs, taken 1 year after starting antiretroviral therapy. This clonotype was obtained from a man aged 18 to 30 with HIV.

The CDR3: CAISEPRTGGSTEAFF. For the CDR3, the DNA is TGTGCCATCAGTGAGCCTCGGACGGGGGGGAGCACTGAAGCTTTCTTT. This chain links TRBV10-3 with TRBJ1-1; weak D call: TRBD1 (5 bases). Trimming shortened V by 2 bases and J by 4 bases, and 17 bases separated the two germline ends. The V gene's germline CDR1 is ENHRY and CDR2 SYGVKD. CDR3 length: 16 amino acids.